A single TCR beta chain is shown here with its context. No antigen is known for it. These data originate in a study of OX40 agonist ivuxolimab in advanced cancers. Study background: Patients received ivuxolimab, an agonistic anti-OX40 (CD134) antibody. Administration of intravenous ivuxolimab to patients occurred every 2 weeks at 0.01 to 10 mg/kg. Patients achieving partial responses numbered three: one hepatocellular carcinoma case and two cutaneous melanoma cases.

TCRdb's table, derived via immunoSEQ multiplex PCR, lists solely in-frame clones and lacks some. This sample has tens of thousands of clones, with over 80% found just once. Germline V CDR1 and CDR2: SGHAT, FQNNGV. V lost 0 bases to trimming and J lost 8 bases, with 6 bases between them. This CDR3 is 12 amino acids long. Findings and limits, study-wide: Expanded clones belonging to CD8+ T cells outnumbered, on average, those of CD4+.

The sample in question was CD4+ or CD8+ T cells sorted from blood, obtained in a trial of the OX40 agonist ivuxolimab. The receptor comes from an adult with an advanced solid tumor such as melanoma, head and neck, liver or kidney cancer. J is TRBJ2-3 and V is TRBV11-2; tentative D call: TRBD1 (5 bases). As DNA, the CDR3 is TGTGCCAGCAGCTTAGAGCAGGGTACGCAGTATTTT. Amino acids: CASSLEQGTQYF.